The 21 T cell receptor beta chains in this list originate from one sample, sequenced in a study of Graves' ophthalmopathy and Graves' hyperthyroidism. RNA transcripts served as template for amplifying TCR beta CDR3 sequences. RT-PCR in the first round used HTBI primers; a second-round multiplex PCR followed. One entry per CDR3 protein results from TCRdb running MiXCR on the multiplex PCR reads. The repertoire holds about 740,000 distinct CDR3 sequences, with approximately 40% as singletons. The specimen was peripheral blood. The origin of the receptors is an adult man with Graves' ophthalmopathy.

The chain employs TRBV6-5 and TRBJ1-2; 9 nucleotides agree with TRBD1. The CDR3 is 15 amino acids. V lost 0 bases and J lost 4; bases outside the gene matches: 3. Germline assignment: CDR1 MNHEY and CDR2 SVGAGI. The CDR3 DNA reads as TGTGCCAGCAGTTACTCGACAGGGGGATTCTATGGCTACACCTTC. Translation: CASSYSTGGFYGYTF.

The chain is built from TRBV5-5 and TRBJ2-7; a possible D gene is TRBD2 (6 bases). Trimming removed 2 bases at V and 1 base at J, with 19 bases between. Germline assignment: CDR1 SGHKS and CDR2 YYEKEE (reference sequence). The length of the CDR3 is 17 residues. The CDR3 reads CASSLSPGIRGSYEQYF. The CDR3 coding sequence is TGTGCCAGCAGCTTATCACCGGGGATCCGGGGGTCCTACGAGCAGTACTTC. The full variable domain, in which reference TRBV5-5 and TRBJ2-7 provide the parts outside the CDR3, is DAGVTQSPTHLIKTRGQQVTLRCSPISGHKSVSWYQQVLGQGPQFIFQYYEKEERGRGNFPDRFSARQFPNYSSELNVNALLLGDSALYLCASSLSPGIRGSYEQYFGPGTRLTVT.

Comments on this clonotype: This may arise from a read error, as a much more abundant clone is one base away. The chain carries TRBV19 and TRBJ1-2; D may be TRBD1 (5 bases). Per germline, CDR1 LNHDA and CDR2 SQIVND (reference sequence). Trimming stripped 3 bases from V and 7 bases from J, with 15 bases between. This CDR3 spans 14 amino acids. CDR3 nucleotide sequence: TGTGCCAGTAGTATCGCGGGACGGGGGTTTGGCTACACCTTC. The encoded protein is CASSIAGRGFGYTF.

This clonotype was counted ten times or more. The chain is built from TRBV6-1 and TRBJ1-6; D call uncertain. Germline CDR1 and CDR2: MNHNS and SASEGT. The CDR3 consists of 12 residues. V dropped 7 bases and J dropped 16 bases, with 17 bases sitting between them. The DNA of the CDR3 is TGTGCCAGCACATCCGGGTTTCACGCACTCCACTTT. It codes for CASTSGFHALHF.

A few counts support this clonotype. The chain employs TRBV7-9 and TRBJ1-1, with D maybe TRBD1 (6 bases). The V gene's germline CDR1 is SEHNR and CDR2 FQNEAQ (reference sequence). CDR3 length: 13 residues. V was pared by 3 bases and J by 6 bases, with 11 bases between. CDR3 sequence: CASSLAGVSEAFF. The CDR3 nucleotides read TGTGCCAGCAGCTTGGCAGGGGTATCTGAAGCTTTCTTT.

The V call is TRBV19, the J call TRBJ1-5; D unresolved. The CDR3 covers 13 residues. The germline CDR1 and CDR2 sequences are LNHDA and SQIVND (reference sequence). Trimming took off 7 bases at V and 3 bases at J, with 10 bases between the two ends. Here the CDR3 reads CASTWRFNQPQHF. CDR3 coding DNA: TGTGCCAGTACGTGGAGATTCAATCAGCCCCAGCATTTT.

The DNA of the CDR3 is TGCAGTGACACAGGGAACACTGAAGCTTTCTTT. Amino acids: CSDTGNTEAFF. The chain couples TRBV29-1 to TRBJ1-1; TRBD1 might be the D (5 bases). The CDR3 is made up of 11 amino acids. CDR1 and CDR2 from the germline V gene are SQVTM and ANQGSEA.

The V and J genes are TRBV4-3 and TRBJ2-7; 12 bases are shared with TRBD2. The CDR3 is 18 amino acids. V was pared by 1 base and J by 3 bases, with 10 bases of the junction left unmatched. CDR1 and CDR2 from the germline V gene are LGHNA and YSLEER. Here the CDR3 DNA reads TGCGCCAGCAGCCAAGTATGGGCTAGCGGGAGGGGGGTCTACGAGCAGTACTTC. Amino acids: CASSQVWASGRGVYEQYF.

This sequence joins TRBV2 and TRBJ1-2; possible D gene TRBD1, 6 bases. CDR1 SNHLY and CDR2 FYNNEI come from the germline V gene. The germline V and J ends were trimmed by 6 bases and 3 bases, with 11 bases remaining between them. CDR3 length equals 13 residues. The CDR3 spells CASSLDRHYGYTF. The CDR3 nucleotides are TGTGCCAGCAGCCTGGACAGACACTATGGCTACACCTTC.

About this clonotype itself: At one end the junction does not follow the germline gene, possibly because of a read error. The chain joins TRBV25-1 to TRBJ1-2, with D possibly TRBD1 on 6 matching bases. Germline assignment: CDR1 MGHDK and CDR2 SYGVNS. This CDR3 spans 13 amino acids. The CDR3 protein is CASSGGGICGYTF. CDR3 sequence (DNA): TGTGCTAGCAGTGGGGGCGGGATATGTGGCTACACCTTC.

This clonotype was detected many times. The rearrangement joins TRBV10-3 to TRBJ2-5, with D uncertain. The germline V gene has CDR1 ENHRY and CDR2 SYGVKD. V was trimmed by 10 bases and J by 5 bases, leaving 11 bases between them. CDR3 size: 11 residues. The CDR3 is CASVLRETQYF. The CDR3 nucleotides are TGTGCCAGCGTGCTAAGGGAGACCCAGTACTTC.

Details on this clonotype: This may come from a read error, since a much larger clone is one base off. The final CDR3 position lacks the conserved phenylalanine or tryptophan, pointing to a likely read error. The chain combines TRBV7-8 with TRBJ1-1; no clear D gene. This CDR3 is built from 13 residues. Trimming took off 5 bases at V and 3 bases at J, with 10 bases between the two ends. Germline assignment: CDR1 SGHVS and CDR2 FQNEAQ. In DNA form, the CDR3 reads TGTGCCAGCAGCGTAGAGGTGTACACTGAAGCTTTCTCT. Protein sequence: CASSVEVYTEAFS.

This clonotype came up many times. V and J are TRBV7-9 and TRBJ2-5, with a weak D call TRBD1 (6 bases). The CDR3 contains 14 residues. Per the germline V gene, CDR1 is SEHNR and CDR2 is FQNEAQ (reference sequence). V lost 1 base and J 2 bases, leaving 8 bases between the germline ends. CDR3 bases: TGTGCCAGCAGCTTAGACAGGGTTCAAGAGACCCAGTACTTC. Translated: CASSLDRVQETQYF. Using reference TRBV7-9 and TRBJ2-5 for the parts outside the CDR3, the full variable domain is DTGVSQNPRHKITKRGQNVTFRCDPISEHNRLYWYRQTLGQGPEFLTYFQNEAQLEKSRLLSDRFSAERPKGSFSTLEIQRTEQGDSAMYLCASSLDRVQETQYFGPGTRLLVL.

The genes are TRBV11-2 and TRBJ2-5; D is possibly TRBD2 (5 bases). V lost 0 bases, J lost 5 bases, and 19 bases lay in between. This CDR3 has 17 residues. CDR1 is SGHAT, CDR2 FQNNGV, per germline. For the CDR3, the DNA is TGTGCCAGCAGCTTAGAGTGGACGTTGGCTAGCTGGGAGACCCAGTACTTC. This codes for CASSLEWTLASWETQYF.

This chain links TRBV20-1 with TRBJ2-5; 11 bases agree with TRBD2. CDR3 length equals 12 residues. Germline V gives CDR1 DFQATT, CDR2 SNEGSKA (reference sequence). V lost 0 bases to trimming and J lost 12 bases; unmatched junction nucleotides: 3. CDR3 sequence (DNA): TGCAGTGCTAGAGATGTGACTAGCGGGAAGTACTTC. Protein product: CSARDVTSGKYF.

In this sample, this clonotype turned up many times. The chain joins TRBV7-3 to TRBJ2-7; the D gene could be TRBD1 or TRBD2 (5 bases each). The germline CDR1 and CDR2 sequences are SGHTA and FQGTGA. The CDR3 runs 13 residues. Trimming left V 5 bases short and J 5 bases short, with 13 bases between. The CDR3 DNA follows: TGTGCCAGCAGCCGGGGACGTGAAGACGAGCAGTACTTC. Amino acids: CASSRGREDEQYF.

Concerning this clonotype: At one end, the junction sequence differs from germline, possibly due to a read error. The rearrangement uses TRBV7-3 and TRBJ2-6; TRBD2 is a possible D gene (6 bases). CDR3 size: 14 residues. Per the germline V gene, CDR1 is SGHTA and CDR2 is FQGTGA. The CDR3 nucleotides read TGTGCCAGCAGCCCAGACGGGGAGGCCTACGTCCTGACTTTC. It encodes CASSPDGEAYVLTF.

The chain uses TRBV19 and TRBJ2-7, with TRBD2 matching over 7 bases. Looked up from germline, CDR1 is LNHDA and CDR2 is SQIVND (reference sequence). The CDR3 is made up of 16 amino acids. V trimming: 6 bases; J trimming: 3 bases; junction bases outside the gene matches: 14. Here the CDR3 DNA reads TGTGCCAGTAGCACCTTAGGCGGGAGCGCCGGCTACGAGCAGTACTTC. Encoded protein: CASSTLGGSAGYEQYF. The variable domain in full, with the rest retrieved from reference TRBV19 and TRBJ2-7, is DGGITQSPKYLFRKEGQNVTLSCEQNLNHDAMYWYRQDPGQGLRLIYYSQIVNDFQKGDIAEGYSVSREKKESFPLTVTSAQKNPTAFYLCASSTLGGSAGYEQYFGPGTRLTVT.

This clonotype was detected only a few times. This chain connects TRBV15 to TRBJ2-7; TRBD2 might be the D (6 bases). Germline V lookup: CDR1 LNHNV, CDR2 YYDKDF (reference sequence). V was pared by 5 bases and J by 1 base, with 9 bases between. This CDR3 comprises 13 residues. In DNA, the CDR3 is TGTGCCACCAGCGTGGGACTTTCCTACGAGCAGTACTTC. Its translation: CATSVGLSYEQYF.

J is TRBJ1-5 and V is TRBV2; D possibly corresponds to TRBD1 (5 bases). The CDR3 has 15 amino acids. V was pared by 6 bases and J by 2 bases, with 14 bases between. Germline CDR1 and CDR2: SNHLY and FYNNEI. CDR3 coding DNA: TGTGCCAGCAGGGAGCAGGGTATGCGCAATCAGCCCCAGCATTTT. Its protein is CASREQGMRNQPQHF.

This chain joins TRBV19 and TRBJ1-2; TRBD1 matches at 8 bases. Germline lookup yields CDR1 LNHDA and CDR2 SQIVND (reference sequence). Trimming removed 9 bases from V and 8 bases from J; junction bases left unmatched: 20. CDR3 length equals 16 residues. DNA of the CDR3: TGTGCCAGCAGTCACGGACAGGGTTCCCCGTCTGGCGGCTACACCTTC. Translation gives CASSHGQGSPSGGYTF.